These T cell receptor beta chains were read from a single sample in a study of cytomegalovirus exposure and HLA in healthy donors. Only in-frame clones appear in the TCRdb table, and some are missing; sequencing was by immunoSEQ multiplex PCR. The table includes over 150,000 clones, about 77% detected once. Sequencing input: PBMCs. The receptors come from a woman aged 45-60 years in good health and CMV-seronegative. Each CDR3 is given with its conserved first and last residue. Fields, in order: J gene, D gene, clone size, V gene, CDR3 protein, CDR3 DNA. D genes are given only for firm matches. Size tells how often a clone was seen (once, few, many) or the class of an expanded clone, and some rows leave it out.

TRBJ2-1,.,.,TRBV6-6,CASSYWGNNEQFF,TGTGCCAGCAGTTACTGGGGCAACAATGAGCAGTTCTTC
TRBJ1-2,.,few,TRBV4-2,CASRSSNYGYTF,TGTGCCAGCAGGAGCTCAAACTATGGCTACACCTTC
TRBJ2-2,TRBD2,.,TRBV7-8,CASSLITSGTGELFF,TGTGCCAGCAGCTTAATAACTAGCGGTACCGGGGAGCTGTTTTTT
TRBJ2-3,.,.,TRBV19,CASSIGSTDTQYF,TGTGCCAGTAGTATCGGGAGCACAGATACGCAGTATTTT
TRBJ1-5,.,.,TRBV6-5,CASSKTGGGIWPQHF,TGTGCCAGCAGTAAGACAGGCGGGGGGATATGGCCCCAGCATTTT
TRBJ2-4,TRBD2,.,TRBV7-8,CASSKLAGLAKNIQYF,TGTGCCAGCAGCAAGCTAGCGGGACTAGCCAAAAACATTCAGTACTTC
TRBJ2-7,TRBD2,.,TRBV18,CASSPTSGGTYEQYF,TGTGCCAGCTCACCGACTAGCGGGGGGACCTACGAGCAGTACTTC
TRBJ2-7,.,few,TRBV30,CAWTARDTGPYEQYF,TGTGCCTGGACCGCCCGGGACACTGGACCCTACGAGCAGTACTTC
TRBJ2-7,.,.,TRBV19,CASSPGGTSYEQYF,TGTGCCAGTAGTCCCGGCGGGACTTCCTACGAGCAGTACTTC
TRBJ2-7,TRBD1,.,TRBV7-2,CASSLKGQDPYEQYF,TGTGCCAGCAGCTTAAAGGGACAGGATCCCTACGAGCAGTACTTC
TRBJ2-1,.,.,TRBV19,CASSIPAGSLSSYNEQFF,TGTGCCAGTAGTATACCCGCGGGCAGTCTGAGCTCCTACAATGAGCAGTTCTTC
TRBJ2-7,TRBD2,few,TRBV4-3,CASSQDSGDTAYEQYF,TGCGCCAGCAGCCAAGATAGCGGGGACACCGCCTACGAGCAGTACTTC
TRBJ1-5,TRBD1,.,TRBV28,CASSPRTGVSNQPQHF,TGTGCCAGCAGCCCTCGAACAGGGGTAAGCAATCAGCCCCAGCATTTT
TRBJ2-2,TRBD2,.,TRBV5-1,CASSPTGTRTAGELFF,TGCGCCAGCAGCCCAACCGGGACTAGGACTGCCGGGGAGCTGTTTTTT
TRBJ1-2,.,.,TRBV7-9,CASSLRAGTGSYYGYTF,TGTGCCAGCAGCTTAAGAGCCGGTACAGGGTCGTACTATGGCTACACCTTC
TRBJ2-3,TRBD2,.,TRBV7-6,CASSLSGLAPDTQYF,TGTGCCAGCAGCTTATCGGGACTAGCCCCAGATACGCAGTATTTT
TRBJ2-3,TRBD2,.,TRBV28,CASSFQGGGTSGRGADTQYF,TGTGCCAGCAGTTTCCAAGGCGGGGGGACTAGCGGGAGAGGTGCAGATACGCAGTATTTT
TRBJ2-7,TRBD2,.,TRBV5-1,CASSAREGPYEQYF,TGCGCCAGCAGCGCCCGGGAGGGCCCGTACGAGCAGTACTTC
TRBJ1-1,.,.,TRBV6-5,CASRQGFGTEAFF,TGTGCCAGCAGGCAGGGGTTCGGCACTGAAGCTTTCTTT
TRBJ2-7,TRBD2,.,TRBV7-3,CASSFGLAGEQYF,TGTGCCAGCAGCTTCGGACTAGCGGGGGAGCAGTACTTC
TRBJ1-2,TRBD1,.,TRBV28,CASTSLLGQGINSGYTF,TGTGCCAGCACCAGCCTCCTGGGACAGGGAATAAACTCTGGCTACACCTTC
TRBJ2-2,.,once,TRBV2,CASRGQMNTGELFF,TGTGCCAGCCGTGGACAGATGAACACCGGGGAGCTGTTTTTT
TRBJ1-1,.,.,TRBV11-2,CASSLPRGQAFF,TGTGCCAGCAGCCTACCCAGGGGACAAGCTTTCTTT
TRBJ2-7,.,.,TRBV27,CASSSHGTPSSYEQYF,TGTGCCAGCAGTTCACACGGGACTCCTTCCTCCTACGAGCAGTACTTC
TRBJ1-5,.,few,TRBV5-5,CASSFTTQEQPQHF,TGTGCCAGCAGCTTTACCACACAGGAACAGCCCCAGCATTTT
TRBJ2-3,TRBD2,.,TRBV19,CASSMGLARGSDTQYF,TGTGCCAGTAGTATGGGACTAGCTAGAGGCTCAGATACGCAGTATTTT
TRBJ1-2,.,.,TRBV11-2,CASSSLGGARGYGYTF,TGTGCCAGCAGCTCCTTAGGAGGGGCGCGAGGCTATGGCTACACCTTC
TRBJ2-1,.,.,TRBV7-3,CASSSSRVNEQFF,TGTGCCAGCAGCTCGAGCCGTGTGAATGAGCAGTTCTTC
TRBJ1-4,.,.,TRBV15,CATSSLGARGNEKLFF,TGTGCCACCAGCAGTTTAGGAGCCAGGGGCAATGAAAAACTGTTTTTT
TRBJ1-5,.,.,TRBV2,CASSEWRGNNQPQHF,TGTGCCAGCAGTGAGTGGAGGGGCAACAATCAGCCCCAGCATTTT
TRBJ1-1,TRBD1,.,TRBV6-5,CASSYSGFQGAEAFF,TGTGCCAGCAGTTACTCGGGATTCCAGGGGGCTGAAGCTTTCTTT
TRBJ2-7,TRBD1,.,TRBV2,CASSAPGTGRDHEQYF,TGTGCCAGCAGTGCCCCCGGGACAGGGAGGGATCACGAGCAGTACTTC
TRBJ1-5,TRBD1,.,TRBV27,CASSLSQGQGAPGPQHF,TGTGCCAGCAGTTTATCACAGGGACAGGGGGCCCCAGGGCCCCAGCATTTT
TRBJ2-4,TRBD2,.,TRBV6-5,CASTSTGGNIQYF,TGTGCCAGCACCTCTACGGGGGGGAACATTCAGTACTTC
TRBJ2-3,.,.,TRBV5-1,CASSTWGGTGPDTQYF,TGCGCCAGCAGTACGTGGGGAGGAACGGGTCCAGATACGCAGTATTTT
TRBJ1-2,.,.,TRBV5-6,CASSLERGWGYTF,TGTGCCAGCAGCTTGGAGAGAGGGTGGGGCTACACCTTC
TRBJ2-3,TRBD2,.,TRBV5-1,CASSGGTSGGAADTQYF,TGCGCCAGCAGCGGGGGGACTAGCGGGGGGGCCGCAGATACGCAGTATTTT
TRBJ2-5,TRBD1,once,TRBV28,CASSRDRRQETQYF,TGTGCCAGCAGCCGGGACAGGAGACAAGAGACCCAGTACTTC
TRBJ1-1,TRBD1,.,TRBV28,CASSITGTGGVRTEAFF,TGTGCCAGCAGTATAACCGGGACAGGGGGCGTAAGGACTGAAGCTTTCTTT
TRBJ2-5,.,.,TRBV10-2,CASSPPRIQETQYF,TGCGCCAGCTCTCCCCCTAGGATCCAAGAGACCCAGTACTTC
TRBJ1-2,TRBD1,.,TRBV6-5,CASSYSRTGYGYTF,TGTGCCAGCAGTTACTCCCGGACAGGCTATGGCTACACCTTC
TRBJ2-5,TRBD1,once,TRBV9,CASSVGARGLETQYF,TGTGCCAGCAGCGTAGGTGCCAGGGGGTTAGAGACCCAGTACTTC
TRBJ1-1,TRBD1,.,TRBV5-1,CASTQGQGAFWDTEAFF,TGCGCCAGCACCCAGGGACAGGGGGCCTTTTGGGACACTGAAGCTTTCTTT
TRBJ2-1,.,.,TRBV7-8,CASSPPRYNEQFF,TGTGCCAGCAGCCCCCCGAGGTACAATGAGCAGTTCTTC
TRBJ2-7,.,.,TRBV11-1,CASSQGGSSYEQYF,TGTGCCAGCAGCCAGGGGGGTAGTTCCTACGAGCAGTACTTC
TRBJ2-3,TRBD1,.,TRBV5-1,CASSVRDRGSGDTQYF,TGCGCCAGCTCAGTCCGGGACAGGGGATCGGGGGATACGCAGTATTTT
TRBJ2-3,.,.,TRBV25-1,CASSRQGTDTQYF,TGTGCCAGCAGTAGACAGGGCACAGATACGCAGTATTTT
TRBJ2-7,.,.,TRBV6-5,CASSYPTTGASYEQYF,TGTGCCAGCAGTTACCCTACGACAGGAGCTTCCTACGAGCAGTACTTC
TRBJ1-4,TRBD1,.,TRBV28,CATPGGNGEKLFF,TGTGCCACTCCAGGGGGAAACGGTGAAAAACTGTTTTTT
TRBJ1-1,.,.,TRBV6-5,CASVGGSYMNTEAFF,TGTGCCAGCGTCGGAGGCAGCTACATGAACACTGAAGCTTTCTTT
TRBJ1-3,TRBD1,.,TRBV7-9,CASSFRQGVGNTIYF,TGTGCCAGCAGCTTTCGACAGGGGGTCGGAAACACCATATATTTT
TRBJ2-7,.,.,TRBV19,CARDPEGVGYEQYF,TGTGCCAGAGACCCTGAAGGGGTCGGTTACGAGCAGTACTTC
TRBJ2-5,.,.,TRBV5-1,CASSAAGLGETQYF,TGCGCCAGCAGCGCGGCAGGGCTGGGAGAGACCCAGTACTTC
TRBJ2-3,.,.,TRBV5-1,CASVGLTSSTDTQYF,TGCGCCAGCGTGGGACTTACGTCGAGTACAGATACGCAGTATTTT
TRBJ1-1,TRBD1,.,TRBV18,CASSQSTGLTNTEAFF,TGTGCCAGCTCTCAGTCGACAGGGCTCACGAACACTGAAGCTTTCTTT